This T cell receptor beta chain was identified during a study of blood T cells in healthy people across ages. There are a few counts of this clonotype. Its antigen remains unidentified. CDR1 and CDR2 (germline): SGHTA, FQGNSA. The length of the CDR3 is 16 residues. After removal of 1 base from V and 4 bases from J, the junction contained 9 bases not matched to a gene. Findings and caveats of the study: Relative to aged donors, long-lived donors carried more naive CD4+ cells and displayed higher diversity. From one million sequenced T cells, diversity estimates were lower bounds.

PCR was performed a second time for 7 to 11 cycles using a sample-barcoded 5' primer and a J-beta primer mix. Unique molecular identifiers of 12 random nucleotides labeled each cDNA. One entry per CDR3 protein results from TCRdb running MiXCR on the 5' RACE reads. The sample contains 1.5 million to 2 million distinct CDR3 sequences, about 49% of which appear only once. Isolated per sample were at least 7 million PBMCs. This TCR derives from a middle-aged woman in good health. J is TRBJ2-7 and V is TRBV7-2; 8 bases match TRBD1. The specimen sequenced was blood. The CDR3 region has the DNA TGTGCCAGCAGCTTAGGGGTTGGACAGGGCTCTTACGAGCAGTACTTC. Translated: CASSLGVGQGSYEQYF.